There are many counts of the clone carrying this T cell receptor beta chain. These data come from a study of human T cells and chemical hapten exposure. Study at large: Donors were sensitized with 2% DPC on the upper inner arm. Cases of alopecia areata, totalis or universalis occurred in a predominantly female patient group.

Sample time point: patch test 2, 6 weeks after DPC sensitization. Sample treatment: therapeutic diphenylcyclopropenone sensitization with weekly scalp DPC. Each CDR3 protein is one row after TCRdb ran MiXCR on the RACE reads. The data contain over 70,000 distinct CDR3 sequences, roughly 8.5% of them seen just once; the ten biggest clones take up 3% to 4.5%. V lost 0 bases, J lost 9 bases, and 21 bases lay in between. Germline CDR1 is DFQATT and CDR2 is SNEGSKA (reference sequence). This CDR3 is 17 amino acids long. V is TRBV20-1 and J is TRBJ1-6; D uncertain. This TCR came from a woman aged 45-65 years with alopecia areata. Some clones in this sample may be carry-over from other donors' samples. The source was whole blood, collected in connection with sensitization to the hapten diphenylcyclopropenone (DPC). The CDR3 reads CSARDIQQEVLGSPLHF. In nucleotides, the CDR3 is TGCAGTGCTAGAGATATTCAGCAGGAGGTCCTTGGTTCACCCCTCCACTTT.